A single sample gave rise to the 24 T cell receptor beta chains below, sequenced in a study of T cell responses to AZD1222 COVID-19 vaccine. TCRdb's table, derived via immunoSEQ multiplex PCR, lists solely in-frame clones and lacks some. The sample includes fewer than 300,000 clones, roughly 93% of them seen just once. This sample comprised peripheral blood, obtained on day 0 of AZD1222 vaccination. Source of these receptors: an adult in good health.

The CDR3: CASSLEGGSGNEQFF. The DNA for the CDR3 is TGTGCCAGCAGCTTAGAGGGGGGGAGTGGGAATGAGCAGTTCTTC. The rearrangement links TRBV11-2 to TRBJ2-1; 7 bases fit TRBD2. The CDR3 is made up of 15 amino acids. V was clipped by 0 bases and J by 7 bases; unmatched bases: 6. Germline CDR1 and CDR2: SGHAT and FQNNGV. Full variable domain (remainder filled in from reference TRBV11-2 and TRBJ2-1): EAGVAQSPRYKIIEKRQSVAFWCNPISGHATLYWYQQILGQGPKLLIQFQNNGVVDDSQLPKDRFSAERLKGVDSTLKIQPAKLEDSAVYLCASSLEGGSGNEQFFGPGTRLTVL.

In the case of this clone: The same CDR3 is also encoded by other DNA sequences in this sample. The chain is built from TRBV5-4 and TRBJ2-7, with 7 bases matching TRBD1. The junction had 0 bases not matched to a gene; V was cut back by 2 bases and J by 1 base. Germline-derived CDR1 and CDR2 are SGHNT and YYREEE (reference sequence). There are 13 residues in the CDR3. DNA of the CDR3: TGTGCCAGCAGCTTACAGGGGTCCTACGAGCAGTACTTC. It translates to CASSLQGSYEQYF.

The rearrangement joins TRBV5-1 to TRBJ1-5; TRBD1 might be the D (5 bases). Germline loops: CDR1 SGHRS, CDR2 YFSETQ. The CDR3 has 15 amino acids. V lost 4 bases and J 6 bases, leaving 17 bases between the germline ends. CDR3 sequence: CASSPGPGGGQPQHF. DNA for the CDR3: TGCGCCAGCAGCCCCGGACCTGGCGGGGGTCAGCCCCAGCATTTT.

The CDR3 spells CASSPDLANYGYTF. DNA for the CDR3: TGTGCCAGCTCACCAGATTTGGCTAACTATGGCTACACCTTC. This chain connects TRBV18 to TRBJ1-2; no definite D call. The CDR3 runs 14 residues. Germline lookup yields CDR1 KGHSH and CDR2 LQKENI. Trimming shortened V by 2 bases and J by 0 bases, and 7 bases separated the two germline ends.

This clone has more than one count but fewer than ten. The rearrangement joins TRBV6-5 to TRBJ2-2; D remains unclear. The germline V and J ends were trimmed by 7 bases and 5 bases, with 11 bases remaining between them. Germline lookup yields CDR1 MNHEY and CDR2 SVGAGI. CDR3 length: 13 amino acids. In nucleotides, the CDR3 is TGTGCCAGCACCAATCAGCCAACCGGGGAGCTGTTTTTT. Translated, it gives CASTNQPTGELFF.

The V call is TRBV10-3, the J call TRBJ1-1; possibly TRBD1 for D (5 bases). The CDR3 has 15 amino acids. Trimming cost V 3 bases and J 0 bases, with 11 bases left between them. Per the germline V gene, CDR1 is ENHRY and CDR2 is SYGVKD. In nucleotides, the CDR3 is TGTGCCATCAGTGAAGGGCAGGGCCTGAACACTGAAGCTTTCTTT. Translation gives CAISEGQGLNTEAFF.

J is TRBJ2-2 and V is TRBV7-3, with 11 bases identical to TRBD2. The CDR3 runs 20 residues. V lost 2 bases, J lost 1 base, and 12 bases stayed unmatched. Germline V gene sequence: CDR1 SGHTA, CDR2 FQGTGA. The CDR3 DNA reads as TGTGCCAGCAGCTTAGTAGGCACATTGACTAGCGGGGTGAACACCGGGGAGCTGTTTTTT. Translated: CASSLVGTLTSGVNTGELFF. The whole variable domain, remainder taken from reference TRBV7-3 and TRBJ2-2, is GAGVSQTPSNKVTEKGKYVELRCDPISGHTALYWYRQSLGQGPEFLIYFQGTGAADDSGLPNDRFFAVRPEGSVSTLKIQRTERGDSAVYLCASSLVGTLTSGVNTGELFFGEGSRLTVL.

V is TRBV30 and J is TRBJ1-4; the D is unclear. CDR1 and CDR2 (germline): GTSNPN, SVGIG (reference sequence). The V gene lost 0 bases and the J gene lost 4 bases, with 9 bases spanning the gap. The CDR3 length is 14 residues. CDR3 coding DNA: TGTGCCTGGAGTGTAACCGGAATTAATGAAAAACTGTTTTTT. Its translation is CAWSVTGINEKLFF.

The chain employs TRBV28 and TRBJ2-1; TRBD2 is a possible D gene (6 bases). Trimming took off 6 bases at V and 8 bases at J, with 14 bases between the two ends. This CDR3 spans 13 amino acids. Germline CDR1 MDHEN, CDR2 SYDVKM. Here the CDR3 DNA reads TGTGCCAGCAGCCCGGGGGACCGGGATGAGCAGTTCTTC. As protein: CASSPGDRDEQFF.

The chain employs TRBV5-6 and TRBJ1-1; 8 bases fit TRBD1. This CDR3 is 15 amino acids long. V was clipped by 3 bases and J by 1 base; unmatched bases: 5. Germline CDR1 is SGHDT and CDR2 is YYEEEE. The CDR3 loop is CASSWRTGWNTEAFF. The DNA of the CDR3 is TGTGCCAGCAGCTGGCGGACAGGGTGGAACACTGAAGCTTTCTTT.

V is TRBV5-1 and J is TRBJ2-5; D uncertain. Per germline, CDR1 SGHRS and CDR2 YFSETQ. CDR3 length equals 15 residues. Trimming stripped 2 bases from V and 1 base from J, with 12 bases between. The CDR3 DNA reads as TGCGCCAGCAGCTTATCGGTACCTACCCAAGAGACCCAGTACTTC. Protein product: CASSLSVPTQETQYF.

The rearrangement uses TRBV30 and TRBJ2-3; either TRBD1 or TRBD2 may fit D (5 bases each). Germline-derived CDR1 and CDR2 are GTSNPN and SVGIG (reference sequence). The CDR3 contains 14 residues. V was clipped by 7 bases and J by 0 bases, with 14 bases between them. The CDR3 sequence is CAFIRDGSTDTQYF. Here the CDR3 DNA reads TGTGCCTTCATTCGGGACGGAAGCACAGATACGCAGTATTTT. Drawing the rest from reference TRBV30 and TRBJ2-3, the complete variable domain is SQTIHQWPATLVQPVGSPLSLECTVEGTSNPNLYWYRQAAGRGLQLLFYSVGIGQISSEVPQNLSASRPQDRQFILSSKKLLLSDSGFYLCAFIRDGSTDTQYFGPGTRLTVL.

This rearrangement joins TRBV28 to TRBJ1-1; D is perhaps TRBD1 (6 bases). The V gene lost 5 bases and the J gene lost 4 bases, with 17 bases spanning the gap. CDR1 MDHEN and CDR2 SYDVKM come from the germline V gene. The CDR3 is 15 residues long. CDR3 nucleotides: TGTGCCAGCAGTCTCACGACAGGCGGTTTCACTGAAGCTTTCTTT. It is translated as CASSLTTGGFTEAFF.

J is TRBJ1-1 and V is TRBV2, with D uncertain. The CDR3 spans 10 residues. The V end lost 6 bases, the J end lost 4 bases, and 3 bases lay between the germline ends. Per the germline V gene, CDR1 is SNHLY and CDR2 is FYNNEI. The CDR3 DNA reads TGTGCCAGCAGAGCCACTGAAGCTTTCTTT. Translation gives CASRATEAFF.

V and J are TRBV15 and TRBJ1-5; perhaps TRBD1 as D (5 bases). Germline CDR1 is LNHNV and CDR2 is YYDKDF (reference sequence). The CDR3 length is 15 residues. Trimming took off 0 bases at V and 7 bases at J, with 13 bases between the two ends. The CDR3 reads CATSRDGRGPQPQHF. CDR3 sequence (DNA): TGTGCCACCAGCAGAGATGGGCGGGGACCCCAGCCCCAGCATTTT.

The gene calls are TRBV28 and TRBJ2-2; TRBD1 matches at 8 bases. CDR3 length equals 12 residues. Trimming removed 10 bases from V and 8 bases from J; junction bases left unmatched: 6. The germline CDR1 and CDR2 sequences are MDHEN and SYDVKM. The CDR3 nucleotides read TGTGCCACACAGGGGGATCCGGGGGAGCTGTTTTTT. Translated, it gives CATQGDPGELFF.

The chain uses TRBV5-1 and TRBJ2-7; TRBD1 or TRBD2 may be the D gene (6 bases each). V dropped 4 bases and J dropped 5 bases, with 16 bases sitting between them. From germline, CDR1 is SGHRS and CDR2 YFSETQ. The CDR3 sequence is 14 residues long. The CDR3 loop reads CASSPTGALDEQYF. The CDR3 DNA is TGCGCCAGCAGCCCCACGGGGGCCCTGGACGAGCAGTACTTC.

The chain recombines TRBV28 with TRBJ2-2, with 7 positions matching TRBD2. The V gene's germline CDR1 is MDHEN and CDR2 SYDVKM. The CDR3 covers 13 residues. The J segment lost 6 bases and the V segment lost 8 bases, leaving 6 bases of the junction unmatched. This chain's CDR3 is CASQAGLAGELFF. The DNA of the CDR3 is TGTGCCAGCCAAGCGGGGCTGGCCGGGGAGCTGTTTTTT.

The chain uses TRBV14 and TRBJ1-3; no reliable D call. The V gene lost 1 base and the J gene lost 3 bases, with 16 bases spanning the gap. The CDR3 spans 17 residues. The germline CDR1 and CDR2 sequences are SGHDN and FVKESK. The CDR3 coding sequence is TGTGCCAGCAGCCAAGGAAAGGGCCAGCCTTTTGGAAACACCATATATTTT. This codes for CASSQGKGQPFGNTIYF.

The sample holds one count of this clone. One end of the junction varies from germline; a read error may be responsible. CDR3 loop: CASSLLGTGSHLF. CDR3 nucleotide sequence: TGTGCCAGCAGCTTGCTCGGGACAGGGTCTCACCTTTTC. J is TRBJ1-2 and V is TRBV5-5; 9 bases align to TRBD1. CDR1 SGHKS and CDR2 YYEKEE come from the germline V gene (reference sequence). The CDR3 is 13 residues long. The complete variable domain, with remaining parts taken from reference TRBV5-5 and TRBJ1-2, reads DAGVTQSPTHLIKTRGQQVTLRCSPISGHKSVSWYQQVLGQGPQFIFQYYEKEERGRGNFPDRFSARQFPNYSSELNVNALLLGDSALYLCASSLLGTGSHLFGSGTRLTVV.

The chain recombines TRBV7-2 with TRBJ1-4; TRBD1 matches at 9 bases. The CDR3 consists of 14 residues. Germline V lookup: CDR1 SGHTA, CDR2 FQGNSA. V lost 5 bases, J lost 8 bases, and 6 bases stayed unmatched. The CDR3 DNA is TGTGCCAGCAGCCTTGGGACAGGGTGGGAAAAACTGTTTTTT. Residues: CASSLGTGWEKLFF.

The J gene is TRBJ1-4, the V gene TRBV7-9; D may be TRBD1 (6 bases). V was clipped by 10 bases and J by 8 bases, with 20 bases between them. The CDR3 covers 14 residues. Germline V CDR1 and CDR2: SEHNR, FQNEAQ (reference sequence). As DNA, the CDR3 is TGTGCCACAAAAATAACGGGGGCCGAGGAAAAACTGTTTTTT. This codes for CATKITGAEEKLFF.

The chain carries TRBV28 and TRBJ2-7; TRBD1 matches at 7 bases. Germline CDR1 is MDHEN and CDR2 is SYDVKM. The CDR3 is 15 amino acids. V shed 6 bases and J 3 bases; nucleotides not matched to a gene: 11. The CDR3 region is CASRPGTDPHYEQYF. CDR3 bases: TGTGCCAGCAGGCCGGGGACAGACCCACACTACGAGCAGTACTTC. The full variable domain, its missing parts supplied by reference TRBV28 and TRBJ2-7, is DVKVTQSSRYLVKRTGEKVFLECVQDMDHENMFWYRQDPGLGLRLIYFSYDVKMKEKGDIPEGYSVSREKKERFSLILESASTNQTSMYLCASRPGTDPHYEQYFGPGTRLTVT.

This chain uses TRBV10-1 with TRBJ1-1; D gene ambiguous. V lost 0 bases and J lost 0, with 14 bases in between. This CDR3 spans 17 amino acids. The V gene's germline CDR1 is WNHNN and CDR2 SYGVQD (reference sequence). CDR3 protein: CASSESKEGGMNTEAFF. The CDR3 bases are TGCGCCAGCAGTGAGTCAAAGGAGGGTGGAATGAACACTGAAGCTTTCTTT.